The 5 T cell receptor beta chains below come from one sample, sequenced in a study of Graves' ophthalmopathy and Graves' hyperthyroidism. Researchers took RNA transcripts and amplified TCR beta CDR3 regions from them. HTBI-primed first-round RT-PCR preceded second-round multiplex PCR. TCRdb redid the calling of the multiplex PCR reads with MiXCR, one entry per CDR3 protein. The sample has 500,000 to 800,000 distinct CDR3 sequences, roughly 41% seen once. Sequencing was carried out using peripheral blood. Receptors originate from an adult man with Graves' ophthalmopathy.

The chain carries TRBV12-3 or TRBV12-4 and TRBJ1-1; 8 nucleotides match TRBD1. The CDR3 runs to 15 residues. The V gene end was trimmed by 5 bases and the J gene end by 5 bases; junction bases not matched to a gene: 10. CDR3 protein: CASSPPRTGTTEAFF. The CDR3 coding sequence is TGTGCCAGCAGTCCCCCGAGGACAGGGACTACTGAAGCTTTCTTT.

A note on this clonotype: Given a much more abundant clone one base away, this may be a read error. The DNA is left out, because the CDR3 cannot be placed on it with certainty; the CDR3 is given as TCRdb lists it. The chain has TRBV7-9 and TRBJ2-2; the table's TRBD1 call for D was not verified on the DNA. Per germline, CDR1 SEHNR and CDR2 FQNEAQ (reference sequence). The length of the CDR3 is 17 amino acids, counting both ends. CDR3 protein: CASSPKVVGAGTGELLF.

This clonotype was seen at least ten times. The chain employs TRBV2 and TRBJ2-2; 8 bases fit TRBD1. Trimming removed 4 bases from V and 3 bases from J; junction bases left unmatched: 7. The germline gives CDR1 SNHLY, CDR2 FYNNEI. The CDR3 is made up of 16 amino acids. The chain's CDR3 is CASSGADRADTGELFF. The CDR3 DNA sequence: TGTGCCAGCAGTGGGGCGGACAGGGCGGACACCGGGGAGCTGTTTTTT.

The chain has TRBV10-3 and TRBJ1-2, with TRBD1 identical over 9 bases. Germline assignment: CDR1 ENHRY and CDR2 SYGVKD. V shed 8 bases and J 4 bases; nucleotides not matched to a gene: 8. CDR3 size: 14 residues. CDR3 sequence reads: CAISAGTGIYGYTF. The DNA of the CDR3 is TGTGCCATCTCGGCCGGGACAGGGATCTATGGCTACACCTTC.

This clonotype was seen at least ten times. This chain links TRBV10-3 with TRBJ1-4, with TRBD1 as a possible D gene (6 bases). CDR1 and CDR2 (germline): ENHRY, SYGVKD. V lost 10 bases and J lost 4, with 16 bases in between. The CDR3 runs 14 residues. CDR3 in amino acids: CATAGTLDNEKLFF. In DNA form, the CDR3 reads TGTGCCACAGCTGGGACATTGGATAATGAAAAACTGTTTTTT.